Following are 20 T cell receptor beta chains from one sample sequenced in a study of T cell responses to AZD1222 COVID-19 vaccine. This table comes from immunoSEQ multiplex PCR, and its TCRdb copy is limited to in-frame clones, with some not included. Here the sample spans 90,000 to 100,000 clones, approximately 90% being singletons. The input for sequencing was peripheral blood, taken on day 0 of AZD1222 vaccination. These receptors all stem from an adult in good health.

The chain employs TRBV5-1 and TRBJ2-7; possible D gene TRBD1, 7 bases. In germline, CDR1 is SGHRS, CDR2 YFSETQ. This CDR3 spans 16 amino acids. V lost 4 bases, J lost 2 bases, and 19 bases lay in between. The CDR3 sequence is CASSLTTGAGTYEQYF. The CDR3 DNA reads as TGCGCCAGCAGCCTCACTACAGGGGCGGGGACCTACGAGCAGTACTTC.

The chain is built from TRBV7-2 and TRBJ1-1, with D unresolved. Deletions cut 1 base from V and 4 bases from J, with 4 bases between. Germline V gene data show CDR1 as SGHTA and CDR2 as FQGNSA. The CDR3 extends over 12 amino acids. Here the CDR3 DNA reads TGTGCCAGCAGCTTAGACTTCACTGAAGCTTTCTTT. Its translation: CASSLDFTEAFF.

The CDR3 DNA follows: TGTGCCAGCAGTTACCAACGGACAGGGAACTATGGCTACACCTTC. This codes for CASSYQRTGNYGYTF. The J gene is TRBJ1-2, the V gene TRBV6-5; 8 positions match TRBD1. Germline lookup yields CDR1 MNHEY and CDR2 SVGAGI. This CDR3 spans 15 amino acids. V dropped 2 bases and J dropped 2; count of bases not matched to a gene: 4.

This sequence joins TRBV2 and TRBJ2-1; 10 bases fit TRBD2. V shed 4 bases, J shed 15 bases, and the junction held 9 bases outside the gene matches. CDR3 length: 13 amino acids. CDR1 is SNHLY and CDR2 is FYNNEI in the germline V gene. CDR3 sequence reads: CASSVALAGVLFF. DNA of the CDR3: TGTGCCAGCAGTGTGGCGCTAGCGGGAGTTCTGTTCTTC.

The chain combines TRBV19 with TRBJ1-2; TRBD1 agrees at 7 bases. Germline loops: CDR1 LNHDA, CDR2 SQIVND (reference sequence). CDR3 size: 14 residues. V lost 5 bases and J lost 4; bases outside the gene matches: 7. The CDR3 spells CASSVQGSGYGYTF. CDR3 nucleotide sequence: TGTGCCAGTAGTGTACAGGGGTCTGGCTATGGCTACACCTTC.

The chain recombines TRBV7-9 with TRBJ1-3; D gene unclear. The CDR3 runs to 17 residues. From germline, CDR1 is SEHNR and CDR2 FQNEAQ (reference sequence). Trimming shortened V by 1 base and J by 0 bases, and 13 bases separated the two germline ends. In nucleotides, the CDR3 is TGTGCCAGCAGCTTAGGGGGAGGTCTCAGCTCTGGAAACACCATATATTTT. This sequence encodes CASSLGGGLSSGNTIYF.

V gene TRBV7-9 combines with J gene TRBJ2-5, with D unresolved. The V end lost 2 bases, the J end lost 1 base, and 11 bases lay between the germline ends. The germline V gene encodes CDR1 SEHNR and CDR2 FQNEAQ (reference sequence). The CDR3 is made up of 15 amino acids. CDR3 bases: TGTGCCAGCAGCTTATGGCCTGGGTCCCAAGAGACCCAGTACTTC. Translation: CASSLWPGSQETQYF.

The chain couples TRBV7-9 to TRBJ2-2; no clear D. Looked up from germline, CDR1 is SEHNR and CDR2 is FQNEAQ (reference sequence). Trimming removed 5 bases from V and 13 bases from J, with 14 bases in between. The CDR3 runs 12 residues. The CDR3 spells CASSISNLGLFF. In DNA form, the CDR3 reads TGTGCCAGCAGCATCAGCAATCTGGGGCTGTTTTTT. Using reference TRBV7-9 and TRBJ2-2 for the parts outside the CDR3, the full variable domain is DTGVSQNPRHKITKRGQNVTFRCDPISEHNRLYWYRQTLGQGPEFLTYFQNEAQLEKSRLLSDRFSAERPKGSFSTLEIQRTEQGDSAMYLCASSISNLGLFFGEGSRLTVL.

The V gene is TRBV14, the J gene TRBJ1-1; no firm D call. The CDR3 is made up of 13 amino acids. CDR1 SGHDN and CDR2 FVKESK come from the germline V gene. The germline V and J ends were trimmed by 3 bases and 5 bases, with 10 bases remaining between them. CDR3 nucleotide sequence: TGTGCCAGCAGCCAGAATTCGTTGACTGAAGCTTTCTTT. Translated: CASSQNSLTEAFF.

The chain links TRBV12-5 to TRBJ2-3; D not certain. Trimming left V 4 bases short and J 5 bases short, with 4 bases between. From germline, CDR1 is LGHNT and CDR2 FRNRAP. This CDR3 contains 11 residues. The CDR3 sequence is CASGSGDTQYF. The DNA of the CDR3 is TGTGCTAGTGGTTCCGGAGATACGCAGTATTTT.

The CDR3 reads CASSSDRAHGYTF. In DNA, the CDR3 is TGTGCCAGCAGCTCGGACAGGGCACATGGCTACACCTTC. V usage is TRBV7-2 and J usage is TRBJ1-2; 8 bases match TRBD1. The CDR3 has 13 residues. Trimming cost V 4 bases and J 6 bases; bases outside gene matches: 4. Germline-derived CDR1 and CDR2 are SGHTA and FQGNSA. Full variable domain (remainder filled in from reference TRBV7-2 and TRBJ1-2): GAGVSQSPSNKVTEKGKDVELRCDPISGHTALYWYRQSLGQGLEFLIYFQGNSAPDKSGLPSDRFSAERTGGSVSTLTIQRTQQEDSAVYLCASSSDRAHGYTFGSGTRLTVV.

The chain employs TRBV27 and TRBJ2-2; TRBD2 matches 8 bases. The junction had 6 bases not matched to a gene; V was cut back by 5 bases and J by 7 bases. The CDR3 runs 14 residues. Germline-derived CDR1 and CDR2 are MNHEY and SMNVEV (reference sequence). The CDR3: CASSGSGVGGELFF. DNA of the CDR3: TGTGCCAGCAGTGGTAGCGGGGTGGGCGGGGAGCTGTTTTTT.

The chain joins TRBV4-3 to TRBJ2-2, with D possibly matching TRBD1 (5 bases). CDR1 is LGHNA and CDR2 is YSLEER in the germline V gene. CDR3 size: 14 residues. Trimming took off 4 bases at V and 6 bases at J, with 12 bases between the two ends. The CDR3 DNA sequence: TGCGCCAGCAGCCCGATACCCAGGGCCGGGGAGCTGTTTTTT. As protein: CASSPIPRAGELFF.

The chain employs TRBV7-2 and TRBJ1-1, with a weak D call TRBD1 (6 bases). The germline gives CDR1 SGHTA, CDR2 FQGNSA. The germline V and J ends were trimmed by 2 bases and 4 bases, with 17 bases remaining between them. This CDR3 is 16 amino acids long. The CDR3 sequence is CASSLPQGGSFTEAFF. The CDR3 DNA follows: TGTGCCAGCAGCTTACCACAGGGAGGCTCGTTCACTGAAGCTTTCTTT.

The chain uses TRBV11-2 and TRBJ2-3, with unresolved D. Trimming took 3 bases from V and 9 from J, leaving 7 bases between them. CDR3 length: 11 residues. Germline V gives CDR1 SGHAT, CDR2 FQNNGV. CDR3 sequence: CASSLLGTQYF. Written as DNA, the CDR3 is TGTGCCAGCAGCTTGCTCGGCACGCAGTATTTT.

This chain joins TRBV5-1 and TRBJ1-4; perhaps TRBD1 as D (5 bases). The CDR3 has 13 amino acids. Germline CDR1 and CDR2: SGHRS and YFSETQ. V lost 0 bases, J lost 8 bases, and 8 bases lay in between. The CDR3, as DNA: TGCGCCAGCAGCTTGGGGAACAGGGAAAAACTGTTTTTT. Protein product: CASSLGNREKLFF.

In DNA form, the CDR3 reads TGTGCCAGCAGTTACCCGGGAGGCAAAGAGACCCAGTACTTC. The encoded protein is CASSYPGGKETQYF. This chain joins TRBV28 and TRBJ2-5, with 7 nucleotides matching TRBD2. The CDR3 consists of 14 residues. Germline V gives CDR1 MDHEN, CDR2 SYDVKM. The V gene end was trimmed by 4 bases and the J gene end by 3 bases; junction bases not matched to a gene: 5.

This chain joins TRBV10-3 and TRBJ2-1, with TRBD2 identical over 9 bases. V lost 4 bases to trimming and J lost 7 bases; unmatched junction nucleotides: 5. The CDR3 consists of 14 residues. Germline V gene data show CDR1 as ENHRY and CDR2 as SYGVKD. The chain's CDR3 is CAISVAGGGNEQFF. The CDR3 DNA reads as TGTGCCATCAGTGTTGCGGGAGGGGGGAATGAGCAGTTCTTC.

This clone was observed a few times. The CDR3 DNA follows: TGCGCCAGCAGCTCTTCCGGACAGGGGGCTCCCGGGGAGCTGTTTTTT. This gives the protein CASSSSGQGAPGELFF. The genes are TRBV5-1 and TRBJ2-2; 11 bases line up with TRBD1. The CDR3 extends over 16 amino acids. The germline V gene has CDR1 SGHRS and CDR2 YFSETQ. The V gene end was trimmed by 3 bases and the J gene end by 6 bases; junction bases not matched to a gene: 7.

V and J are TRBV9 and TRBJ2-1, with 10 positions matching TRBD2. This CDR3 region has 15 residues. Unmatched junction bases numbered 9, after V lost 7 bases and J lost 5 bases. Germline V gene data show CDR1 as SGDLS and CDR2 as YYNGEE. CDR3 nucleotide sequence: TGTGCCAGCGGCACCGGGACTAGCGAAGACAATGAGCAGTTCTTC. Its protein product is CASGTGTSEDNEQFF.